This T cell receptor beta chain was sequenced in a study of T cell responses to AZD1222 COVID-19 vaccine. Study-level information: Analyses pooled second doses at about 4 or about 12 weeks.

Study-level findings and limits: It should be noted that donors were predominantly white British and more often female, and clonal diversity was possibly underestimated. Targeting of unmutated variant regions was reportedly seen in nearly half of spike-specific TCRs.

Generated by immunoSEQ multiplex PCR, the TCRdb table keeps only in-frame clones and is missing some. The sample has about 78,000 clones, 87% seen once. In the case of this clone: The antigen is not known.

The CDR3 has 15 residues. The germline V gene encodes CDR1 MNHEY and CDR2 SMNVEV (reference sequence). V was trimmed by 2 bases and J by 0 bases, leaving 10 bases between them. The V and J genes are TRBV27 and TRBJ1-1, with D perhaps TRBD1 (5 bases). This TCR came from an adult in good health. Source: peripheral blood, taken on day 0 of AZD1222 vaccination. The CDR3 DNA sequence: TGTGCCAGCAGTTTAACTCGACAGATGAACACTGAAGCTTTCTTT. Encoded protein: CASSLTRQMNTEAFF.